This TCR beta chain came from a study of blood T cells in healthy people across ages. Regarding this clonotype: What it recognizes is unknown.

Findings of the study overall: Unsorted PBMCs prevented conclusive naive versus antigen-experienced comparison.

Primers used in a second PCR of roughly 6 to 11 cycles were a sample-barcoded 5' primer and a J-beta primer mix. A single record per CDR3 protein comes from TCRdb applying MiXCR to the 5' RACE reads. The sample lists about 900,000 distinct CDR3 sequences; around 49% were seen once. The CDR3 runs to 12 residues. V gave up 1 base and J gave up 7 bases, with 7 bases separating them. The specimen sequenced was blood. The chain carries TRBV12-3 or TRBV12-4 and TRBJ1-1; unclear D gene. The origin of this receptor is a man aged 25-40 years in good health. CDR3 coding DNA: TGTGCCAGCAGTTTAGACCGCTTTGAAGCTTTCTTT. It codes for CASSLDRFEAFF.